One sample yielded the 27 T cell receptor beta chains listed below, sequenced in a study of blood T cell repertoires in COVID-19. The method was immunoSEQ multiplex PCR; TCRdb's version includes in-frame clones alone and lacks a portion of them. The data contain approximately 170,000 clones, under 85% of them singletons. Sequenced material: peripheral blood. The receptors derive from a man in his 70s who had recovered from COVID-19.

Only a few counts were recorded for this clone. The chain has TRBV7-2 and TRBJ2-6, with D possibly TRBD2 on 6 matching bases. This CDR3 has 18 amino acids. Germline CDR1 and CDR2: SGHTA and FQGNSA. Trimming took 5 bases from V and 0 from J, leaving 17 bases between them. The CDR3 sequence is CASSAPGRGLSGANVLTF. The CDR3 coding sequence is TGTGCCAGCAGCGCGCCGGGACGGGGACTCTCTGGGGCCAACGTCCTGACTTTC.

CDR3 amino acids: CASSRIPGTGGTNEKLFF. The DNA of the CDR3 is TGCGCCAGCAGCAGAATCCCCGGGACAGGGGGAACTAATGAAAAACTGTTTTTT. This sequence joins TRBV5-1 and TRBJ1-4; 11 positions agree with TRBD1. Looked up from germline, CDR1 is SGHRS and CDR2 is YFSETQ. CDR3 size: 18 residues. V was pared by 4 bases and J by 1 base, with 9 bases of the junction left unmatched.

The V gene is TRBV10-3, the J gene TRBJ1-5; D not resolved. Trimming removed 3 bases at V and 4 bases at J, with 7 bases between. Germline V gene lookup returns CDR1 ENHRY and CDR2 SYGVKD. This CDR3 region has 13 residues. The CDR3: CAISDSNNQPQHF. Written as DNA, the CDR3 is TGTGCCATCAGTGATAGTAATAATCAGCCCCAGCATTTT.

This clone was counted a few times. For the CDR3, the DNA is TGTGCCAGCAGCCTTACCGGGACTAGCGGGACAGATACGCAGTATTTT. It translates to CASSLTGTSGTDTQYF. The genes are TRBV5-5 and TRBJ2-3; 12 nucleotides line up with TRBD2. V lost 4 bases to trimming and J lost 3 bases; unmatched junction nucleotides: 6. Germline V gives CDR1 SGHKS, CDR2 YYEKEE (reference sequence). The CDR3 is made up of 16 amino acids.

The J gene is TRBJ2-1, the V gene TRBV7-2; 10 bases line up with TRBD2. Per germline, CDR1 SGHTA and CDR2 FQGNSA. The CDR3 covers 15 residues. The V gene end was trimmed by 3 bases and the J gene end by 3 bases; junction bases not matched to a gene: 2. The CDR3 is CASSFGLAVYNEQFF. CDR3 DNA: TGTGCCAGCAGCTTCGGACTAGCGGTCTACAATGAGCAGTTCTTC.

This clone came up once. J is TRBJ2-1 and V is TRBV7-9; 11 bases map to TRBD2. The CDR3 runs to 13 residues. V was clipped by 2 bases and J by 13 bases; unmatched bases: 4. Germline lookup yields CDR1 SEHNR and CDR2 FQNEAQ (reference sequence). CDR3 loop: CASSLRLAGGQFF. The CDR3 nucleotides read TGTGCCAGCAGCTTACGGCTAGCGGGAGGACAGTTCTTC.

This clone has just one count. The CDR3: CSVVSGRGSPLHF. CDR3 nucleotides: TGCAGCGTTGTATCCGGCCGAGGATCACCCCTCCACTTT. The chain joins TRBV29-1 to TRBJ1-6, with D uncertain. The germline V gene encodes CDR1 SQVTM and CDR2 ANQGSEA. The CDR3 loop spans 13 amino acids. Between the trimmed V and J ends, which lost 4 bases and 10 bases, there was a span of 14 bases.

The V gene is TRBV19, the J gene TRBJ2-1, with 8 bases fitting TRBD2. V shed 5 bases and J 15 bases; nucleotides not matched to a gene: 9. This CDR3 has 12 amino acids. Germline CDR1 and CDR2: LNHDA and SQIVND (reference sequence). The CDR3 DNA follows: TGTGCCAGTAGTGGTAGCGGGAAACGGCGGTTCTTC. As protein: CASSGSGKRRFF.

The chain joins TRBV6-1 to TRBJ2-5; the match to TRBD1 covers 11 bases. CDR1 is MNHNS, CDR2 SASEGT, per germline. The CDR3 has 16 amino acids. V dropped 2 bases and J dropped 7; count of bases not matched to a gene: 9. CDR3 DNA sequence: TGTGCCAGCAGTGAACGAGGACAGGGGGCTTTAGGGACCCAGTACTTC. It yields the protein CASSERGQGALGTQYF.

The rearrangement links TRBV6-6 to TRBJ2-7, with 10 bases matching TRBD1. This CDR3 has 14 residues. Germline lookup yields CDR1 MNHNY and CDR2 SVGAGI (reference sequence). V gave up 7 bases and J gave up 7 bases; unmatched junction bases: 10. The CDR3 DNA sequence: TGTGCCAGCAATTCCGGGACAGGGGTTGGGGAGCAGTACTTC. Protein product: CASNSGTGVGEQYF.

This clone appeared once. The chain is built from TRBV27 and TRBJ2-5; 10 nucleotides match TRBD2. CDR3 length equals 16 residues. Germline assignment: CDR1 MNHEY and CDR2 SMNVEV (reference sequence). With 6 bases clipped from V and 5 bases from J, the junction kept 12 bases outside the gene matches. CDR3 in DNA: TGTGCCAGCAGCCCCCCGAGGCTAGCGGGAGTCGAGACCCAGTACTTC. Its protein product is CASSPPRLAGVETQYF.

CDR3 protein: CASIQGSHTGELFF. DNA of the CDR3: TGTGCCAGCATACAGGGGTCCCACACCGGGGAGCTGTTTTTT. The rearrangement links TRBV11-2 to TRBJ2-2, with TRBD1 matching 7 bases. CDR3 length: 14 amino acids. Germline V gene lookup returns CDR1 SGHAT and CDR2 FQNNGV. J gave up 3 bases and V 7 bases, and 5 bases lay outside the gene matches. Complete variable domain (other parts from reference TRBV11-2 and TRBJ2-2): EAGVAQSPRYKIIEKRQSVAFWCNPISGHATLYWYQQILGQGPKLLIQFQNNGVVDDSQLPKDRFSAERLKGVDSTLKIQPAKLEDSAVYLCASIQGSHTGELFFGEGSRLTVL.

V gene TRBV5-1 combines with J gene TRBJ2-2; D gene ambiguous. The CDR3 contains 15 residues. The V gene's germline CDR1 is SGHRS and CDR2 YFSETQ. V gave up 0 bases and J gave up 0 bases, with 6 bases separating them. The CDR3: CASSLDSPNTGELFF. The CDR3 DNA sequence: TGCGCCAGCAGCTTGGACAGCCCGAACACCGGGGAGCTGTTTTTT.

This clone was found once. The gene calls are TRBV19 and TRBJ1-4; the D gene is possibly TRBD1 (5 bases). The germline CDR1 and CDR2 sequences are LNHDA and SQIVND (reference sequence). This CDR3 has 15 amino acids. Deletions cut 5 bases from V and 6 bases from J, with 16 bases between. The CDR3 loop is CASSPHRGGDEKLFF. CDR3 nucleotide sequence: TGTGCCAGTAGTCCCCATCGGGGGGGTGATGAAAAACTGTTTTTT.

The V gene is TRBV29-1, the J gene TRBJ2-3, with 12 positions matching TRBD1. The germline CDR1 and CDR2 sequences are SQVTM and ANQGSEA. The CDR3 runs 15 residues. The J segment lost 2 bases and the V segment lost 6 bases, leaving 6 bases of the junction unmatched. The CDR3 sequence: CSVAGTGGPTDTQYF. The CDR3 nucleotides are TGCAGCGTGGCCGGGACAGGGGGCCCCACAGATACGCAGTATTTT.

This rearrangement joins TRBV18 to TRBJ2-7; TRBD2 agrees at 8 bases. This CDR3 spans 14 amino acids. The ends lost 6 bases at V and 7 bases at J; junction bases unmatched: 11. The V gene's germline CDR1 is KGHSH and CDR2 LQKENI. CDR3 in DNA: TGTGCCAGCTCCCCTCGGGAGGGGCTTGGTGAGCAGTACTTC. Translation: CASSPREGLGEQYF. The variable domain in full, completed from reference TRBV18 and TRBJ2-7, reads NAGVMQNPRHLVRRRGQEARLRCSPMKGHSHVYWYRQLPEEGLKFMVYLQKENIIDESGMPKERFSAEFPKEGPSILRIQQVVRGDSAAYFCASSPREGLGEQYFGPGTRLTVT.

The chain is built from TRBV5-1 and TRBJ2-1; tentative D call: TRBD2 (5 bases). V was clipped by 0 bases and J by 0 bases, with 13 bases between them. Germline V gene lookup returns CDR1 SGHRS and CDR2 YFSETQ. CDR3 length: 17 residues. CDR3 sequence (DNA): TGCGCCAGCAGCTTGGGGGTCGGGATGAGCTCCTACAATGAGCAGTTCTTC. As protein: CASSLGVGMSSYNEQFF.

The CDR3 is CASSRWGRDKVYNEQFF. DNA of the CDR3: TGCGCCAGCAGCCGATGGGGAAGGGACAAGGTCTACAATGAGCAGTTCTTC. The chain uses TRBV10-2 and TRBJ2-1, with D possibly matching TRBD1 (6 bases). Germline CDR1 reads WSHSY; CDR2 reads SAAADI. V lost 6 bases, J lost 3 bases, and 21 bases lay in between. This CDR3 spans 17 amino acids.

The chain links TRBV24-1 to TRBJ2-1; a weak D match, TRBD1 (6 bases). The CDR3 is made up of 13 amino acids. The V and J ends lost 3 bases and 6 bases respectively, with 8 bases between them. Germline V lookup: CDR1 KGHDR, CDR2 SFDVKD. CDR3 residues: CATSDGQLNEQFF. The CDR3 DNA is TGTGCCACCAGTGATGGACAGCTCAATGAGCAGTTCTTC.

The chain employs TRBV5-6 and TRBJ2-7, with D tentatively TRBD2 (7 bases). The CDR3 is 13 residues long. The V end was cut by 3 bases, the J end by 2 bases, with 9 bases between. Germline values: CDR1 SGHDT, CDR2 YYEEEE. The CDR3 loop reads CASSSGGPYEQYF. The DNA for the CDR3 is TGTGCCAGCAGCTCGGGGGGCCCCTACGAGCAGTACTTC. Looking up the rest from reference TRBV5-6 and TRBJ2-7 gives the full variable domain: DAGVTQSPTHLIKTRGQQVTLRCSPKSGHDTVSWYQQALGQGPQFIFQYYEEEERQRGNFPDRFSGHQFPNYSSELNVNALLLGDSALYLCASSSGGPYEQYFGPGTRLTVT.

The gene calls are TRBV7-8 and TRBJ2-7; 8 positions match TRBD1. This CDR3 has 14 residues. Germline V gene data show CDR1 as SGHVS and CDR2 as FQNEAQ. Trimming removed 5 bases from V and 2 bases from J; junction bases left unmatched: 5. CDR3 region: CASSTSTGAYEQYF. CDR3 sequence (DNA): TGTGCCAGCAGCACCTCGACAGGGGCCTACGAGCAGTACTTC.

The gene calls are TRBV19 and TRBJ2-1; a weak D match, TRBD1 (5 bases). The CDR3 totals 14 residues. V was cut by 0 bases and J by 7 bases, with 10 bases left in between. Per the germline V gene, CDR1 is LNHDA and CDR2 is SQIVND (reference sequence). The CDR3 DNA is TGTGCCAGTAGTATAGATTACCAGGGAAATGAGCAGTTCTTC. Its protein is CASSIDYQGNEQFF.

CDR3 region: CASSWIAGADNEQFF. The CDR3, as DNA: TGTGCCAGCAGCTGGATAGCGGGAGCGGACAATGAGCAGTTCTTC. The J gene is TRBJ2-1, the V gene TRBV7-9; 9 nucleotides line up with TRBD2. The ends lost 4 bases at V and 5 bases at J; junction bases unmatched: 6. The CDR3 spans 15 residues. CDR1 is SEHNR and CDR2 is FQNEAQ in the germline V gene (reference sequence).

The V gene is TRBV18, the J gene TRBJ1-6; D may be TRBD1 (5 bases). V lost 6 bases and J lost 5, with 11 bases in between. Looked up from germline, CDR1 is KGHSH and CDR2 is LQKENI. The CDR3 totals 14 residues. CDR3 sequence (DNA): TGTGCCAGCTCCTCGACAGAGAATAATTCACCCCTCCACTTT. Its translation: CASSSTENNSPLHF. The full variable domain, its missing parts supplied by reference TRBV18 and TRBJ1-6, is NAGVMQNPRHLVRRRGQEARLRCSPMKGHSHVYWYRQLPEEGLKFMVYLQKENIIDESGMPKERFSAEFPKEGPSILRIQQVVRGDSAAYFCASSSTENNSPLHFGNGTRLTVT.

The CDR3 region is CASSYSIAGEQFF. CDR3 bases: TGTGCCAGCAGTTACTCGATAGCAGGGGAGCAGTTCTTC. This chain links TRBV6-2 or TRBV6-3 with TRBJ2-1; D possibly corresponds to TRBD1 (5 bases). The CDR3 consists of 13 residues. V was trimmed by 0 bases and J by 10 bases, leaving 10 bases between them. The germline V gene encodes CDR1 MNHEY and CDR2 SVGEGT.

This chain uses TRBV9 with TRBJ2-5; D might be TRBD2 (5 bases). This CDR3 has 15 amino acids. The V end lost 0 bases, the J end lost 4 bases, and 13 bases lay between the germline ends. Looked up from germline, CDR1 is SGDLS and CDR2 is YYNGEE. The CDR3 sequence: CASSVAGNELETQYF. The CDR3 DNA is TGTGCCAGCAGCGTAGCCGGGAATGAGTTAGAGACCCAGTACTTC.

For the CDR3, the DNA is TGCGCCAGCAGCCGTTGGGGGCAGAACACTGAAGCTTTCTTT. Protein sequence: CASSRWGQNTEAFF. The rearrangement links TRBV4-3 to TRBJ1-1; D possibly corresponds to TRBD1 (6 bases). CDR1 is LGHNA, CDR2 YSLEER, per germline. V was shortened by 4 bases and J by 1 base, with 10 bases between the two germline ends. The CDR3 spans 14 residues.